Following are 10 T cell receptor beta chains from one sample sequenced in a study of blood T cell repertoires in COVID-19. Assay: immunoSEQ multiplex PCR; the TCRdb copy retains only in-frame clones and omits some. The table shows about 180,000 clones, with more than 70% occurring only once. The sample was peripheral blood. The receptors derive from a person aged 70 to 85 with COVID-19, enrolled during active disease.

Written as DNA, the CDR3 is TGTGCCAGCAGCCAATTGGCCCTCTACGAGCAGTACTTC. Its protein product is CASSQLALYEQYF. The rearrangement uses TRBV3-1 (or the pseudogene TRBV3-2) and TRBJ2-7; D is uncertain. V lost 2 bases, J lost 3 bases, and 8 bases lay in between. The CDR3 length is 13 residues. The germline V gene encodes CDR1 LGHDT and CDR2 YNNKEL (reference sequence).

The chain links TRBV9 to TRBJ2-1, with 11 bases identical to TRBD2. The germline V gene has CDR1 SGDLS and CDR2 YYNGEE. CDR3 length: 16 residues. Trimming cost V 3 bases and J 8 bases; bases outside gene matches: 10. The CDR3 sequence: CASSGISGGVIDEQFF. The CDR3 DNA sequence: TGTGCCAGCAGCGGTATTAGCGGGGGGGTCATAGATGAGCAGTTCTTC. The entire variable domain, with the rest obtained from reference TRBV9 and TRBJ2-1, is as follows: DSGVTQTPKHLITATGQRVTLRCSPRSGDLSVYWYQQSLDQGLQFLIQYYNGEERAKGNILERFSAQQFPDLHSELNLSSLELGDSALYFCASSGISGGVIDEQFFGPGTRLTVL.

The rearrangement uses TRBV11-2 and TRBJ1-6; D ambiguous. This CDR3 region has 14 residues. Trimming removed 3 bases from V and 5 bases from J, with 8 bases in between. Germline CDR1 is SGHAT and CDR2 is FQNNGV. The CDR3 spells CASSFSGNNSPLHF. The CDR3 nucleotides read TGTGCCAGCAGCTTTTCAGGAAATAATTCACCCCTCCACTTT.

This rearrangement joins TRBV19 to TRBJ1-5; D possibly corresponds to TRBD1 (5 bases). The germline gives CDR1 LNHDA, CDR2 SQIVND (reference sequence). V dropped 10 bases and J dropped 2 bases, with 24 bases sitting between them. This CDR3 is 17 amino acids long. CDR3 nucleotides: TGTGCCACGCACGACAGCGGGACTGGGATTGGCAATCAGCCCCAGCATTTT. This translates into CATHDSGTGIGNQPQHF.

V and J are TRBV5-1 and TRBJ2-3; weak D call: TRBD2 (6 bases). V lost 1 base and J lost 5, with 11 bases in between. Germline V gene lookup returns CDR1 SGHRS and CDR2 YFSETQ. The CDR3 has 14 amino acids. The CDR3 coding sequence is TGCGCCAGCAGCTTGATCCGGGAGCGAGATACGCAGTATTTT. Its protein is CASSLIRERDTQYF.

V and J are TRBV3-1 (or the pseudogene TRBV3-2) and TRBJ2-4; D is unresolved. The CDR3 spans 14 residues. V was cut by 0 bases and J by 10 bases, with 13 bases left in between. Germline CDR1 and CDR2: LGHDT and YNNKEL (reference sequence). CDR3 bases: TGTGCCAGCAGCCAAGATCGGCGGCCGCCAATTCAGTACTTC. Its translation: CASSQDRRPPIQYF.

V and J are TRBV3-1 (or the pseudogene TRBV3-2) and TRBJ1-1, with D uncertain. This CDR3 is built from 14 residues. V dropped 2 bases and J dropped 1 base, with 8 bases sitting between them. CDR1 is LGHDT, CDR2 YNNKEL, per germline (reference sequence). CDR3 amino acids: CASSQIGSNTEAFF. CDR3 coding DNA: TGTGCCAGCAGCCAAATCGGGTCGAACACTGAAGCTTTCTTT.

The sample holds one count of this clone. The CDR3 DNA reads as TGCAGCGTGGTTTCAGGGGCCTACGAGCAGTACTTC. Translating it yields CSVVSGAYEQYF. This chain uses TRBV29-1 with TRBJ2-7; D is perhaps TRBD1 (6 bases). The V end lost 6 bases, the J end lost 2 bases, and 11 bases lay between the germline ends. CDR1 is SQVTM and CDR2 is ANQGSEA in the germline V gene. This CDR3 has 12 residues.

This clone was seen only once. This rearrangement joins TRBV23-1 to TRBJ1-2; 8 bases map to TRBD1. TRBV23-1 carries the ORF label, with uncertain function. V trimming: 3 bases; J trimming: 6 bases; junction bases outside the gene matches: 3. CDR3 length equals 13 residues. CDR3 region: CASSQPRGHGYTF. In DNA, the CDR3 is TGCGCCAGCAGTCAGCCCAGGGGGCATGGCTACACCTTC.

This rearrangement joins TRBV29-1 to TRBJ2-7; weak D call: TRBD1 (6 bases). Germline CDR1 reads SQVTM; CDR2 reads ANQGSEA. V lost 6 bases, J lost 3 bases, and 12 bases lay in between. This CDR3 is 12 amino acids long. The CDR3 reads CSVMDSIYEQYF. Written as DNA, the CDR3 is TGCAGCGTGATGGACAGCATCTACGAGCAGTACTTC.